The entry that follows covers one T cell receptor beta chain sequence. V dropped 1 base and J dropped 6 bases, with 19 bases sitting between them. The germline V gene encodes CDR1 SGHTA and CDR2 FQGNSA. The CDR3 contains 17 residues. Data came from immunoSEQ multiplex PCR; TCRdb stores just in-frame clones and leaves some out. The table has about 1 million clones, about 74% seen once. The data are from a study of shared clonotypes between healthy human individuals. About the research overall: A couple of women and a few men aged 18 to 49 made up the donors. Each donor contributed plates that comprised three CD4 naive, three CD4 memory, two CD8 naive and one CD8 memory.

The receptor comes from a man in his late teens or twenties in good health. What was sequenced was memory CD4+ T cells sorted from blood. The subset here: CD45RA-negative fraction. The chain employs TRBV7-2 and TRBJ2-1; D is tentatively TRBD1 or TRBD2 (5 bases each). CDR3 sequence: CASSLGGRLRGSNEQFF. The CDR3 coding sequence is TGTGCCAGCAGCTTAGGGGGGAGACTAAGGGGATCCAATGAGCAGTTCTTC.